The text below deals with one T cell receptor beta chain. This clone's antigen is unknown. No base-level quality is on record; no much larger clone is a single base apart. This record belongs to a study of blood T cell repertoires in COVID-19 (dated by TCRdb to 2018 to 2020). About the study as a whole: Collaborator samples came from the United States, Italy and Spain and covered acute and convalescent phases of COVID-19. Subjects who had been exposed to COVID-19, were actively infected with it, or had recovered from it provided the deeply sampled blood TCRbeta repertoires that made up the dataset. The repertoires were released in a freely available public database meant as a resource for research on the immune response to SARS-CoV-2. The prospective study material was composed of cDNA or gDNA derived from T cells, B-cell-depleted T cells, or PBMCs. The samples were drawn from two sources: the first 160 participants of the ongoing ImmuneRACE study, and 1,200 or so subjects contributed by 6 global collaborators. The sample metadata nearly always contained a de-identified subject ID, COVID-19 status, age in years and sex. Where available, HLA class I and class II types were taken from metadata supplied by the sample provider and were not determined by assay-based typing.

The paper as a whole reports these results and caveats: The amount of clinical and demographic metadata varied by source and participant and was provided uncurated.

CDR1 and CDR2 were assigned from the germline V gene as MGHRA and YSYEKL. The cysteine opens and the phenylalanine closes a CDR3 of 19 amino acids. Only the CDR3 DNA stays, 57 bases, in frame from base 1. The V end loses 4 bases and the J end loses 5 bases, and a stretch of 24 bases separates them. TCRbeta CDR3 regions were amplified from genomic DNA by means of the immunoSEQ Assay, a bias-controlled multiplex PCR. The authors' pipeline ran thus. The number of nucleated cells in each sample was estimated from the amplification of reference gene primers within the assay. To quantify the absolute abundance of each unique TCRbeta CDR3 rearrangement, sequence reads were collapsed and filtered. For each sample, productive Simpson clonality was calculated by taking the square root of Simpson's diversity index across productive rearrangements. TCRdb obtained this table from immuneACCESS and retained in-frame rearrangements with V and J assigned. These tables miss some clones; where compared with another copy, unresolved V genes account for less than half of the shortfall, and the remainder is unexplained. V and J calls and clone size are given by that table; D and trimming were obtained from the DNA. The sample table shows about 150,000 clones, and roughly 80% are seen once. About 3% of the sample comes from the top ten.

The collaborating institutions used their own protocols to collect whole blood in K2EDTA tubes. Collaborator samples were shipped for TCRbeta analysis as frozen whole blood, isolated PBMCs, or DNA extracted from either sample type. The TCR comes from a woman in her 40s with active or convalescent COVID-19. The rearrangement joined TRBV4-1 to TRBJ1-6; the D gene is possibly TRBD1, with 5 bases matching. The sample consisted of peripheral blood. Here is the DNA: TGCGCCAGCAGCCTCATAAGAGGCGTTGCGGGGGTCAATAATTCACCCCTCCACTTT. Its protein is CASSLIRGVAGVNNSPLHF.